Below, one T cell receptor beta chain is given with its context. CDR1 SNHLY and CDR2 FYNNEI come from the germline V gene. V lost 4 bases and J 4 bases, leaving 10 bases between the germline ends. This CDR3 has 13 residues. This sample was taken from a study of T cell changes during pregnancy in multiple sclerosis. Method: immunoSEQ multiplex PCR; TCRdb's copy keeps in-frame clones and lacks some. The sample contains about 77,000 clones, 75% to 90% of which appear only once. J is TRBJ1-2 and V is TRBV2, with D hard to call. This clonotype was sampled from a female donor with multiple sclerosis, enrolled in a pregnancy study. The source material was peripheral blood, sampled before pregnancy. The CDR3 sequence is CASSVRVAYGYTF. CDR3 nucleotides: TGTGCCAGCAGTGTGAGGGTTGCCTATGGCTACACCTTC. Filled out from reference TRBV2 and TRBJ1-2, the complete variable domain reads EPEVTQTPSHQVTQMGQEVILRCVPISNHLYFYWYRQILGQKVEFLVSFYNNEISEKSEIFDDQFSVERPDGSNFTLKIRSTKLEDSAMYFCASSVRVAYGYTFGSGTRLTVV.